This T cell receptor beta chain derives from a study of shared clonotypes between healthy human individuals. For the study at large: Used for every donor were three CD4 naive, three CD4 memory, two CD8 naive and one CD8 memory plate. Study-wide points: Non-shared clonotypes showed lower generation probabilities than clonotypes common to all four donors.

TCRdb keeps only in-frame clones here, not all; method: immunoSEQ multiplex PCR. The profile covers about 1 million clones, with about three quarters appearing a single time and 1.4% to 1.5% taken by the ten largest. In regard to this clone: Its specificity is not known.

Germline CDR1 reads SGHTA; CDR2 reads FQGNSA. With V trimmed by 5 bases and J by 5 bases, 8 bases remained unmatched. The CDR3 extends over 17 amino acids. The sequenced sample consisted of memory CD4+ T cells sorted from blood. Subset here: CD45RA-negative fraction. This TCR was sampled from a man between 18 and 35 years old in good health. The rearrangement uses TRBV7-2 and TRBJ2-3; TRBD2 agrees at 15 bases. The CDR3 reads CASSPAGLAGGKDTQYF. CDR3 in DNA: TGTGCCAGCAGCCCGGCGGGACTAGCGGGAGGAAAAGATACGCAGTATTTT.